The rows below give T cell receptor beta chains drawn from one sample of a study of response to subunit inactivated influenza vaccine. TCRdb passed the RT-PCR reads through MiXCR, listing each CDR3 protein once. The data contain 300,000 to 350,000 distinct CDR3 sequences, 20% to 25% of them seen just once; the ten biggest clones take up 10%. This material consisted of PBMCs from blood, taken less than 22 months after vaccination. These receptors came from a man in his fifties or sixties who received an inactivated influenza vaccine. CDR3s include the opening cysteine and the closing phenylalanine or tryptophan. Fields, in order: V gene, clone size, D gene, J gene, CDR3 DNA, CDR3 protein. D genes are given only for firm matches. Where a row states a size, it is once, few, many or the class of an expanded clone; other rows omit it.

TRBV6-1	few	.	TRBJ2-2	TGTGCCACCAGGGGACACCCATCGAACACCGGGGAGCTGTTTTTT	CATRGHPSNTGELFF
TRBV29-1	few	.	TRBJ1-4	TGCAGCGTCGAAAGGGATGAAAAACTGTTTTTT	CSVERDEKLFF
TRBV6-5	few	TRBD1	TRBJ1-3	TGTGCCAGCAGTTACTCTGGACAGGAAACCATATATTTT	CASSYSGQETIYF
TRBV14	few	.	TRBJ1-5	TGTGCCAGCAGCCGCGGACAGAGTCAGCCCCAGCATTTT	CASSRGQSQPQHF
TRBV20-1	few	.	TRBJ2-1	TGCAGTGCTAGAGATGTGAATGAGCAGTTCTTC	CSARDVNEQFF
TRBV27	many	.	TRBJ1-5	TGTGCCAGCCGCCCTGGTGGGACGGCGGATCAGCCCCAGCATTTT	CASRPGGTADQPQHF
TRBV7-7	many	TRBD1	TRBJ1-1	TGTGCTAGCAGCAAGCGGGACAGGGCGAACACTGAAGCTTTCTTT	CASSKRDRANTEAFF
TRBV4-1	.	.	TRBJ1-5	TGCGCCAGCAGCCAATCCTTCCTGGGGAGACAGCCCCAGCATTTT	CASSQSFLGRQPQHF
TRBV7-9	.	.	TRBJ1-2	TGTGCCAGCAGCTTAGCGAATATCGAAGTCCTTGGGGGCTACACCTTC	CASSLANIEVLGGYTF
TRBV21-1	.	.	TRBJ1-5	TGTGCCAGCAGCAAAGAAAGGGACTCAGAAGGGACGGTCTATAGCAATCAGCCCCAGCATTTT	CASSKERDSEGTVYSNQPQHF
TRBV5-4	.	TRBD1	TRBJ1-2	TGTGCCAGCAGCGTGACAGGGCTTCCCTATGGCTACACCTTC	CASSVTGLPYGYTF
TRBV6-5	.	.	TRBJ1-1	TGTGCCAGCAGTTCAACGTGGGGAGGCACTGAAGCTTTCTTT	CASSSTWGGTEAFF
TRBV4-2	.	TRBD1	TRBJ2-7	TGTGCCAGCAGCCAGGGACAGGGCCCCTACTACGAGCAGTACTTC	CASSQGQGPYYEQYF
TRBV7-9	few	TRBD1	TRBJ1-1	TGTGCCAGCAACTTAAAGGGGAGGGACAGGGGTGAAGCTTTCTTT	CASNLKGRDRGEAFF
TRBV12-3/TRBV12-4	.	TRBD1	TRBJ1-5	TGTACCAGCAGTTTAGGGGACAGCCTGAATCAGCCCCAGCATTTT	CTSSLGDSLNQPQHF
TRBV29-1	few	TRBD1	TRBJ1-1	TGCAGCGTTGAGGGACAGGGGGCTTGGACTGAAGCTTTCTTT	CSVEGQGAWTEAFF
TRBV28	.	TRBD1	TRBJ1-5	TGTGCCAGCAGTTTAGGACAGGGGAACGGTCAGCCCCAGCATTTT	CASSLGQGNGQPQHF
TRBV5-1	few	.	TRBJ2-1	TGCGCCAGCACCTCATTGGGGAGGAATGAGCAGTTCTTC	CASTSLGRNEQFF
TRBV5-1	.	.	TRBJ2-5	TGCGCCAGCAGCTTAAGGGGGGGGCCCTTAGAGACCCAGTACTTC	CASSLRGGPLETQYF
TRBV6-6	.	.	TRBJ2-3	TGTGCCAGCAGTTACACGTTTACAGATACGCAGTATTTT	CASSYTFTDTQYF
TRBV12-3/TRBV12-4	.	.	TRBJ2-7	TGTGCCAGCAGTTTAAGGGCCGAGCAGTACTTC	CASSLRAEQYF
TRBV2	few	.	TRBJ1-5	TGTGCCAGCAGTGAAGCTGAGGGGCCTCCCCAGCATTTT	CASSEAEGPPQHF
TRBV7-2	.	TRBD2	TRBJ2-2	TGTGCCAGCAGCGCGGGACTACAACTCGGGGAGCTGTTTTTT	CASSAGLQLGELFF
TRBV7-2	many	.	TRBJ2-2	TGTGCCAGCAGGCCTACAGCTAACACCGGGGAGCTGTTTTTT	CASRPTANTGELFF